The T cell receptor (beta chain) under discussion was sequenced for a study of CD8+ T cells in alopecia areata. There are a few counts of this clone. V lost 3 bases to trimming and J lost 2 bases, with 10 bases between them. Looked up from germline, CDR1 is SQVTM and CDR2 is ANQGSEA. The CDR3 consists of 13 residues. Lesional scalp tissue (obtained by punch biopsy) and peripheral blood were collected from alopecia areata patients. RNA, once extracted, was reverse transcribed into cDNA for use as the sequencing template. The assay was immunoSEQ multiplex PCR, and TCRdb's table has in-frame clones only and misses some. The sample holds some 100,000 clones; roughly two fifths are singletons and the top ten take approximately 2.8%.

The clonotype was recovered from a human donor with alopecia areata. The chain recombines TRBV29-1 with TRBJ1-2; D is unresolved. Material: CD4+ T cells sorted from blood. CDR3 coding DNA: TGCAGCGTTGACCCCGAGCAGAACTATGGCTACACCTTC. Amino acid sequence: CSVDPEQNYGYTF. The full variable domain, completed using reference TRBV29-1 and TRBJ1-2, is SAVISQKPSRDICQRGTSLTIQCQVDSQVTMMFWYRQQPGQSLTLIATANQGSEATYESGFVIDKFPISRPNLTFSTLTVSNMSPEDSSIYLCSVDPEQNYGYTFGSGTRLTVV.